This TCR beta chain was recorded in a study of shared clonotypes between healthy human individuals. Whole-study results and caveats: Larger estimated richness was generally seen in naive subsets than in memory subsets.

CD45RA+ naive and CD45RA-negative memory subsets were separated from CD4+ cells. Remarks on this clone: Its cognate antigen is unknown.

Germline CDR1 MNHNS, CDR2 SASEGT. V was clipped by 4 bases and J by 0 bases, with 10 bases between them. The CDR3 has 15 amino acids. Every immunoSEQ plate was one replicate of a subset's evenly spread DNA. Here immunoSEQ multiplex PCR was the method, and the copy in TCRdb shows in-frame clones only, minus some. Of some 1,400,000 clones listed, roughly 96% are singletons. The clonotype was recovered from a man younger than 45 in good health. Sequenced input: naive CD4+ T cells sorted from blood. Subset denoted: CD45RA+ positively selected. V usage is TRBV6-1 and J usage is TRBJ2-1; perhaps TRBD2 as D (5 bases). The DNA for the CDR3 is TGTGCCAGCAGTGTGTCTAGCTACTCCTACAATGAGCAGTTCTTC. Translation gives CASSVSSYSYNEQFF.